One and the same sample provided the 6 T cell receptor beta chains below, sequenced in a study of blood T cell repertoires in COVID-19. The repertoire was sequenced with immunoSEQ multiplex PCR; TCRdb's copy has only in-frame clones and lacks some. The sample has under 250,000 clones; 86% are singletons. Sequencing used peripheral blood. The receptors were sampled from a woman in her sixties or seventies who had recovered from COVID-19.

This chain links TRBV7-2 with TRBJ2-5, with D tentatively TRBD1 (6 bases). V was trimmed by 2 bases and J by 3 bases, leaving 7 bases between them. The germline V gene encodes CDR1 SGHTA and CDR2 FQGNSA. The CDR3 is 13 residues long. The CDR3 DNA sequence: TGTGCCAGCAGCTTATCAGGGGAAGAGACCCAGTACTTC. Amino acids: CASSLSGEETQYF. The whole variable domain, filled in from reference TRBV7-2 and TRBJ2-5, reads GAGVSQSPSNKVTEKGKDVELRCDPISGHTALYWYRQSLGQGLEFLIYFQGNSAPDKSGLPSDRFSAERTGGSVSTLTIQRTQQEDSAVYLCASSLSGEETQYFGPGTRLLVL.

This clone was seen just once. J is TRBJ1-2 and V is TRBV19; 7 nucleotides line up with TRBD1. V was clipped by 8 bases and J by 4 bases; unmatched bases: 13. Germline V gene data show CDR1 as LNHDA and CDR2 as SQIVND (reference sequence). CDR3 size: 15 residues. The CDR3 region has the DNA TGTGCCAGTCTCTCCGGAGGGGGCCGGACCTATGGCTACACCTTC. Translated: CASLSGGGRTYGYTF.

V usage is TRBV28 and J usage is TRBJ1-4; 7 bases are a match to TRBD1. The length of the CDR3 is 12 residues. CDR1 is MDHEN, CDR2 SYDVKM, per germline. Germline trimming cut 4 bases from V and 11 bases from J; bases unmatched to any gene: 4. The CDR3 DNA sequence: TGTGCCAGCAGTTCCGACAGGGCCAAACTGTTTTTT. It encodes CASSSDRAKLFF.

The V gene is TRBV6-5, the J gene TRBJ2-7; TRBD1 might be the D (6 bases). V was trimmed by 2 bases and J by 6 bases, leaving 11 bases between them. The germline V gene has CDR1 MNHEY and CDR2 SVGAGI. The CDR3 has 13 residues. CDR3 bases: TGTGCCAGCAGTTACCCCGGGACACGCGAGCAGTACTTC. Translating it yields CASSYPGTREQYF.

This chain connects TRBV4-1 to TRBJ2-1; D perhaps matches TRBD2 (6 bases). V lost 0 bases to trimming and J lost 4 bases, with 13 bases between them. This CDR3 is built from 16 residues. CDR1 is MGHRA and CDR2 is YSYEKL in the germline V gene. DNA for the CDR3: TGCGCCAGCAGCCAAGAGGTAGCGGTGGCGTACAATGAGCAGTTCTTC. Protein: CASSQEVAVAYNEQFF.

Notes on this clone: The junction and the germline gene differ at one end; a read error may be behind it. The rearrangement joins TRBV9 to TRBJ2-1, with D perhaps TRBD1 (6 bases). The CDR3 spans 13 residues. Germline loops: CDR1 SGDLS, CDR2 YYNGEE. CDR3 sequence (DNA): TGTGCAAGCAGTAGGACAGAAAACAATGAGCAGTTCTTC. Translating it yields CASSRTENNEQFF.